This T cell receptor (beta chain) was sequenced in a study of blood T cell repertoires in COVID-19. Overall study context: Samples came from the United States, Italy and Spain, spanning acute and convalescent COVID-19. T cells, B-cell-depleted T cells, or PBMCs provided the cDNA or gDNA that served as material.

Study processing details: Amplifying reference gene primers gave estimates of nucleated cell counts. Profiling relied on immunoSEQ multiplex PCR, and the TCRdb table lists in-frame clones only, not all of them. The D gene and trimming were derived from the DNA, and the V and J assignments and clone size from that table. The repertoire consists of about 140,000 clones, with roughly 82% occurring once and the leading ten covering about 5.1%. The CDR3 runs to 16 residues. V dropped 0 bases and J dropped 0 bases, with 9 bases sitting between them. Germline CDR1 MGHRA, CDR2 YSYEKL. What was sequenced was peripheral blood. The sequence was collected from a human donor in a cohort sampled during active COVID-19. V and J are TRBV4-1 and TRBJ2-1; maybe TRBD2 (6 bases). CDR3 bases: TGCGCCAGCAGCCAAGACGCGACTAGCTCCTACAATGAGCAGTTCTTC. Translated: CASSQDATSSYNEQFF.